These 10 T cell receptor beta chains originate from one sample sequenced in a study of blood T cell repertoires in COVID-19. Using immunoSEQ multiplex PCR, the repertoire was profiled, and TCRdb retains in-frame clones only, with some absent. The sample holds roughly 130,000 clones; 84% are singletons and the top ten take around 13%. The sample comprised peripheral blood. All receptors derive from a woman in her thirties who had recovered from COVID-19.

The chain uses TRBV11-2 and TRBJ2-7; possible D gene TRBD1, 5 bases. Germline CDR1 and CDR2: SGHAT and FQNNGV. Trimming took 1 base from V and 1 from J, leaving 8 bases between them. The CDR3 has 14 residues. The CDR3 bases are TGTGCCAGCAGCTTAGTTGACAGTTCCTACGAGCAGTACTTC. It is translated as CASSLVDSSYEQYF. Full variable domain (outside the CDR3, taken from reference TRBV11-2 and TRBJ2-7): EAGVAQSPRYKIIEKRQSVAFWCNPISGHATLYWYQQILGQGPKLLIQFQNNGVVDDSQLPKDRFSAERLKGVDSTLKIQPAKLEDSAVYLCASSLVDSSYEQYFGPGTRLTVT.

The chain combines TRBV9 with TRBJ2-5, with TRBD2 identical over 9 bases. The V gene's germline CDR1 is SGDLS and CDR2 YYNGEE. Trimming at V came to 4 bases and at J to 4 bases, leaving 11 bases not matched to a gene. This CDR3 is 16 amino acids long. The CDR3 DNA is TGTGCCAGCAGCCCTCGACTAGCGGTTAGAGGAGAGACCCAGTACTTC. This gives the protein CASSPRLAVRGETQYF.

The chain joins TRBV12-3 or TRBV12-4 to TRBJ1-5; no clear D. The CDR3 sequence is 13 residues long. Trimming cost V 6 bases and J 5 bases, with 11 bases left between them. The CDR3 DNA follows: TGTGCCAGCAGCAGCGAGACCCATCAGCCCCAGCATTTT. This codes for CASSSETHQPQHF.

The chain employs TRBV5-1 and TRBJ1-6, with unresolved D. Deletions cut 4 bases from V and 7 bases from J, with 12 bases between. CDR3 size: 14 residues. Germline CDR1 reads SGHRS; CDR2 reads YFSETQ. The CDR3 nucleotides read TGCGCCAGCAGCGACGGATCGGGAAATTCACCCCTCCACTTT. This sequence encodes CASSDGSGNSPLHF.

This sequence joins TRBV2 and TRBJ1-1, with 9 bases that match TRBD1. Germline trimming cut 5 bases from V and 3 bases from J; bases unmatched to any gene: 7. Germline V gives CDR1 SNHLY, CDR2 FYNNEI. This CDR3 has 15 amino acids. Written as DNA, the CDR3 is TGTGCCAGCAGTCGGGACAGGGTGGGAGACACTGAAGCTTTCTTT. This encodes CASSRDRVGDTEAFF.

The V gene is TRBV6-6, the J gene TRBJ1-3; unclear D gene. CDR3 length: 12 amino acids. Deletions cut 5 bases from V and 8 bases from J, with 10 bases between. Germline V lookup: CDR1 MNHNY, CDR2 SVGAGI (reference sequence). The CDR3 spells CASSPSPDTIYF. The CDR3 DNA reads TGTGCCAGCAGTCCTTCTCCGGACACCATATATTTT.

V and J are TRBV11-3 and TRBJ2-1; D possibly corresponds to TRBD2 (5 bases). The V gene lost 5 bases and the J gene lost 1 base, with 6 bases spanning the gap. The CDR3 has 13 residues. CDR1 is SGHNT and CDR2 is YENEEA in the germline V gene. CDR3 sequence reads: CASSRGSYNEQFF. DNA of the CDR3: TGTGCCAGCAGCCGGGGATCCTACAATGAGCAGTTCTTC.

V gene TRBV5-4 combines with J gene TRBJ1-2; the match to TRBD1 covers 11 bases. This CDR3 contains 15 residues. Germline trimming cut 3 bases from V and 4 bases from J; bases unmatched to any gene: 5. In germline, CDR1 is SGHNT, CDR2 YYREEE (reference sequence). DNA for the CDR3: TGTGCCAGCAGCTCGAGGACAGGGGGCGCCTATGGCTACACCTTC. This encodes CASSSRTGGAYGYTF.

V usage is TRBV11-2 and J usage is TRBJ1-3, with D unresolved. Trimming shortened V by 4 bases and J by 1 base, and 8 bases separated the two germline ends. This CDR3 is built from 14 residues. Looked up from germline, CDR1 is SGHAT and CDR2 is FQNNGV. The CDR3 DNA reads as TGTGCCAGCAGCTCCTGGACTTCTGGAAACACCATATATTTT. Translation: CASSSWTSGNTIYF. The full variable domain, completed using reference TRBV11-2 and TRBJ1-3, is EAGVAQSPRYKIIEKRQSVAFWCNPISGHATLYWYQQILGQGPKLLIQFQNNGVVDDSQLPKDRFSAERLKGVDSTLKIQPAKLEDSAVYLCASSSWTSGNTIYFGEGSWLTVV.

The chain is built from TRBV19 and TRBJ2-7, with D tentatively TRBD1 (6 bases). V was trimmed by 10 bases and J by 0 bases, leaving 19 bases between them. Germline values: CDR1 LNHDA, CDR2 SQIVND (reference sequence). The CDR3 consists of 15 residues. The CDR3 DNA reads as TGTGCCAACAAGGGACATCAAAGGAGCTCCTACGAGCAGTACTTC. This encodes CANKGHQRSSYEQYF. Full variable domain (rest looked up from reference TRBV19 and TRBJ2-7): DGGITQSPKYLFRKEGQNVTLSCEQNLNHDAMYWYRQDPGQGLRLIYYSQIVNDFQKGDIAEGYSVSREKKESFPLTVTSAQKNPTAFYLCANKGHQRSSYEQYFGPGTRLTVT.